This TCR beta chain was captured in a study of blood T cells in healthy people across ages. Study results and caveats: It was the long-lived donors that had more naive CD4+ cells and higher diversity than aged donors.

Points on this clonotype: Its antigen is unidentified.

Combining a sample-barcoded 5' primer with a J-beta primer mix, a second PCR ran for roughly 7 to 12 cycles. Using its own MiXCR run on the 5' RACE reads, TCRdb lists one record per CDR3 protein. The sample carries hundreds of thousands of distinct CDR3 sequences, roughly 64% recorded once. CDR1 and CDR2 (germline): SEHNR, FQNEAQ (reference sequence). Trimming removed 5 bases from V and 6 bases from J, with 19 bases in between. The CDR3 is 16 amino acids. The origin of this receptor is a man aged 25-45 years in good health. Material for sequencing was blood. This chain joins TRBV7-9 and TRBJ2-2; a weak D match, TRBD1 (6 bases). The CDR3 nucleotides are TGTGCCAGCAGCCGAGGGGGTTTAAGGGGCCCCGGGGAGCTGTTTTTT. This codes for CASSRGGLRGPGELFF.